Listed below are T cell receptor beta chains from one sample, sequenced in a study of cytomegalovirus exposure and HLA in healthy donors. Clones were sequenced by immunoSEQ multiplex PCR, and TCRdb holds only the in-frame ones, with some missing. The top ten hold 0.95% to 1% of the sample, which has about 160,000 clones, roughly 80% seen once. Material for sequencing was PBMCs. The receptors derive from a girl aged 2-10 years in good health and CMV-seropositive. Each CDR3 is given with its conserved first and last residue. The D gene is left open where the match is weak. Clone size, where shown, is once, few, many, or a class for clones that have expanded.

clone_size j_call cdr3_length d_call v_call cdr3_aa cdr3_nt
NA TRBJ2-3 14 TRBD2 TRBV18 CASSPGLVKDTQYF TGTGCCAGCTCACCCGGACTAGTTAAAGATACGCAGTATTTT
NA TRBJ2-3 13 NA TRBV18 CASPGSSTDTQYF TGTGCCAGCCCGGGATCTAGCACAGATACGCAGTATTTT
NA TRBJ2-1 15 TRBD2 TRBV6-1 CASSLLAEPYNEQFF TGTGCCAGCAGTCTTCTAGCGGAGCCCTACAATGAGCAGTTCTTC
NA TRBJ2-3 15 TRBD1 TRBV6-5 CASSYTGQGPDTQYF TGTGCCAGCAGTTACACCGGACAGGGCCCCGATACGCAGTATTTT
NA TRBJ1-1 14 NA TRBV29-1 CSVQGLGRGSEAFF TGCAGCGTGCAGGGGCTGGGGAGGGGGTCTGAAGCTTTCTTT
NA TRBJ2-1 15 TRBD2 TRBV4-1 CASSQDFASGFWQFF TGCGCCAGCAGCCAAGATTTCGCTAGCGGGTTTTGGCAGTTCTTC
NA TRBJ1-5 12 NA TRBV15 CATGGGAQPQHF TGTGCCACCGGCGGGGGAGCTCAGCCCCAGCATTTT
once TRBJ1-5 16 NA TRBV7-9 CASSPSGHPSNQPQHF TGTGCCAGCAGCCCGTCGGGACACCCGAGCAATCAGCCCCAGCATTTT
NA TRBJ2-5 14 NA TRBV15 CATSLSGFWETQYF TGTGCCACCAGCCTCAGCGGCTTCTGGGAGACCCAGTACTTC
NA TRBJ1-5 13 NA TRBV6-5 CASSWTEDQPQHF TGTGCCAGCAGCTGGACTGAGGATCAGCCCCAGCATTTT
NA TRBJ2-5 14 TRBD2 TRBV28 CASLRTSDWETQYF TGTGCCAGCCTACGGACTAGCGACTGGGAGACCCAGTACTTC
NA TRBJ1-4 11 NA TRBV20-1 CGGGSNEKLFF TGCGGCGGGGGGTCTAATGAAAAACTGTTTTTT
NA TRBJ2-7 15 TRBD2 TRBV10-1 CASSVGGGPPYEQYF TGCGCCAGCAGTGTCGGGGGGGGGCCCCCCTACGAGCAGTACTTC
NA TRBJ1-1 13 NA TRBV18 CASSLQENTEAFF TGTGCCAGCTCCCTCCAGGAGAACACTGAAGCTTTCTTT
NA TRBJ2-7 14 NA TRBV2 CASSDSNRAYEQYF TGTGCCAGCAGTGACTCCAACAGGGCCTACGAGCAGTACTTC
NA TRBJ2-5 16 TRBD1 TRBV11-2 CASSLLDRGRIETQYF TGTGCCAGCAGCTTACTGGACAGGGGGCGAATCGAGACCCAGTACTTC
NA TRBJ1-2 12 NA TRBV27 CASRVFGGGYTF TGTGCCAGCAGGGTTTTTGGGGGGGGCTACACCTTC
once TRBJ1-5 12 NA TRBV6-1 CASSEAEGHQHF TGTGCCAGCAGTGAAGCGGAGGGTCACCAGCATTTT
once TRBJ2-3 15 TRBD2 TRBV29-1 CSSKGLAGDVDTQYF TGCAGCTCGAAAGGACTAGCGGGAGATGTGGATACGCAGTATTTT
NA TRBJ2-5 13 NA TRBV7-8 CASSFGSKETQYF TGTGCCAGCAGCTTCGGTAGCAAAGAGACCCAGTACTTC
NA TRBJ1-2 12 NA TRBV5-8 CASSLILGGYTF TGTGCCAGCAGCTTGATATTGGGCGGCTACACCTTC
NA TRBJ2-7 11 NA TRBV29-1 CSVFLSYEQYF TGCAGCGTTTTCCTTTCCTACGAGCAGTACTTC
NA TRBJ2-6 16 NA TRBV5-1 CASSSTLLSGANVLTF TGCGCCAGCAGCTCCACTTTGCTCTCTGGGGCCAACGTCCTGACTTTC
NA TRBJ2-7 16 TRBD1 TRBV5-1 CASSFLGQGNLYEQYF TGCGCCAGCAGCTTCTTGGGACAGGGTAATCTCTACGAGCAGTACTTC
NA TRBJ1-4 14 NA TRBV28 CASLGGATNEKLFF TGTGCCAGCCTAGGGGGGGCAACTAATGAAAAACTGTTTTTT
NA TRBJ2-7 15 NA TRBV6-6 CASSSPGTTPYEQYF TGTGCCAGCAGTTCTCCCGGGACAACGCCGTACGAGCAGTACTTC
NA TRBJ1-1 14 TRBD1 TRBV6-1 CASSPQGSNTEAFF TGTGCCAGCAGTCCACAGGGGTCGAACACTGAAGCTTTCTTT
NA TRBJ2-7 13 NA TRBV9 CASSESVLAGQYF TGTGCCAGCAGCGAAAGCGTCCTAGCAGGGCAGTACTTC
NA TRBJ2-7 13 TRBD1 TRBV27 CASSPGQGYEQYF TGTGCCAGCAGTCCTGGACAGGGCTACGAGCAGTACTTC
NA TRBJ1-2 16 NA TRBV4-1 CASSHLMKGRRGGYTF TGCGCCAGCAGCCACCTCATGAAGGGCCGTCGAGGGGGCTACACCTTC
NA TRBJ2-6 20 TRBD2 TRBV5-1 CASSFWGFGRGDSGANVLTF TGCGCCAGCAGCTTTTGGGGATTTGGGAGGGGAGACTCTGGGGCCAACGTCCTGACTTTC
NA TRBJ2-3 16 TRBD1 TRBV4-1 CASSQGRQGRIDTQYF TGCGCCAGCAGCCAAGGAAGACAGGGCCGGATAGATACGCAGTATTTT
NA TRBJ2-2 16 NA TRBV11-3 CASSPGWRGNTGELFF TGTGCCAGCAGTCCTGGCTGGCGGGGGAACACCGGGGAGCTGTTTTTT